This TCR beta chain was retrieved from a study of cytomegalovirus exposure and HLA in healthy donors. Study-level points and caveats: The listing of 150 or so TCR beta chains classed them as cytomegalovirus-associated.

PCR amplification relied on 60 Vbeta primers (plus 13 Jbeta primers). Using immunoSEQ multiplex PCR, the repertoire was profiled, and TCRdb retains in-frame clones only, with some absent. The table lists about 140,000 clones, roughly three quarters of them singletons. With regard to this clone: Its antigen is unidentified.

Germline-derived CDR1 and CDR2 are SGHVS and FQNEAQ. With 5 bases clipped from V and 6 bases from J, the junction kept 4 bases outside the gene matches. The length of the CDR3 is 13 residues. Specimen: PBMCs. This sequence joins TRBV7-8 and TRBJ2-5; 9 bases are a match to TRBD1. The TCR sequence derives from a male donor in good health and CMV-seronegative. For the CDR3, the DNA is TGTGCCAGCAGCACGACAGGGGGAAAGACCCAGTACTTC. Protein sequence: CASSTTGGKTQYF.